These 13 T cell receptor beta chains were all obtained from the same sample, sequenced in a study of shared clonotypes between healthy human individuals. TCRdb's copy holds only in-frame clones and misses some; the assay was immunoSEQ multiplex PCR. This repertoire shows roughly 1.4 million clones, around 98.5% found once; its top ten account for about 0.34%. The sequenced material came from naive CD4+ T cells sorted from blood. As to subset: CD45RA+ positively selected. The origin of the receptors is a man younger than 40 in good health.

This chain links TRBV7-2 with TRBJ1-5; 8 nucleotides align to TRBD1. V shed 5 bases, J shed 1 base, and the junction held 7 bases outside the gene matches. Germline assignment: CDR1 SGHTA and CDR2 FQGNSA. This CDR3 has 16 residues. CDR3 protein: CASSLDRGGSNQPQHF. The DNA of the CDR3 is TGTGCCAGCAGCCTCGACAGGGGCGGGAGCAATCAGCCCCAGCATTTT. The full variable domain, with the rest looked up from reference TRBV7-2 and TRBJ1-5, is GAGVSQSPSNKVTEKGKDVELRCDPISGHTALYWYRQSLGQGLEFLIYFQGNSAPDKSGLPSDRFSAERTGGSVSTLTIQRTQQEDSAVYLCASSLDRGGSNQPQHFGDGTRLSIL.

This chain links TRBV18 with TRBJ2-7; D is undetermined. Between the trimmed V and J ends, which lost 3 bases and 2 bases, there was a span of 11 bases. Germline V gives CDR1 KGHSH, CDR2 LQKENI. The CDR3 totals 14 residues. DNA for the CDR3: TGTGCCAGCTCACCGGCCGCCGTACCCTACGAGCAGTACTTC. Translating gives CASSPAAVPYEQYF. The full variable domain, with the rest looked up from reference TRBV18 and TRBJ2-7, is NAGVMQNPRHLVRRRGQEARLRCSPMKGHSHVYWYRQLPEEGLKFMVYLQKENIIDESGMPKERFSAEFPKEGPSILRIQQVVRGDSAAYFCASSPAAVPYEQYFGPGTRLTVT.

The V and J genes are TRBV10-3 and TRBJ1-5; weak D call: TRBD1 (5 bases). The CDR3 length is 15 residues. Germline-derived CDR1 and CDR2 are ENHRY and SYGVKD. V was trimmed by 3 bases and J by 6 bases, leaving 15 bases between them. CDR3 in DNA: TGTGCCATCAGTGACGGGCAGGGTAAGGGTCAGCCCCAGCATTTT. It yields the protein CAISDGQGKGQPQHF.

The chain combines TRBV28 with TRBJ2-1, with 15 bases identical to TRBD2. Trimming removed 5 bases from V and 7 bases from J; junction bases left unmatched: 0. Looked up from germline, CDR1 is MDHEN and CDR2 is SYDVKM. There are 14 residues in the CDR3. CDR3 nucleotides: TGTGCCAGCAGTGGGACTAGCGGGGGGAATGAGCAGTTCTTC. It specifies CASSGTSGGNEQFF.

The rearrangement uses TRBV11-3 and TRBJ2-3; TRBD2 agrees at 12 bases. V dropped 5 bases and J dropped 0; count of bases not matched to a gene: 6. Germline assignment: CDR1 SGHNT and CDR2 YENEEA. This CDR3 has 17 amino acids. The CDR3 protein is CASSDRTSGTSTDTQYF. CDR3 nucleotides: TGTGCCAGCAGCGACCGGACTAGCGGGACTAGCACAGATACGCAGTATTTT.

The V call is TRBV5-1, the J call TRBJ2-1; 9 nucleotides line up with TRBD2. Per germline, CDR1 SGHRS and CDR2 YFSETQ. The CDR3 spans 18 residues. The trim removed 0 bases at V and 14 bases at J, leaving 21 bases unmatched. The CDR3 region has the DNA TGCGCCAGCAGCTTGGCCCTAAGCGGGAGGAATTCGGCGGTACCGGAGTTCTTC. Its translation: CASSLALSGRNSAVPEFF.

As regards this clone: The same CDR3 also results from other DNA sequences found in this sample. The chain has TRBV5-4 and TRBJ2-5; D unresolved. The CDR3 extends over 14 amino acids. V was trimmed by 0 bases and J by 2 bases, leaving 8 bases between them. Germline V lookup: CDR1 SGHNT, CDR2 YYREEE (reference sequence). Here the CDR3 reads CASSLVGFQETQYF. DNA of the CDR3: TGTGCCAGCAGCTTGGTGGGATTTCAAGAGACCCAGTACTTC.

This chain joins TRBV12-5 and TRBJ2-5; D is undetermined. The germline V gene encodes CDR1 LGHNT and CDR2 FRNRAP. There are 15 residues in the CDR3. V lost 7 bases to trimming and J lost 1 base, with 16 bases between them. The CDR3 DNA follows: TGTGCTAGTGCCCCATCCGTATCAAGCCAAGAGACCCAGTACTTC. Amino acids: CASAPSVSSQETQYF.

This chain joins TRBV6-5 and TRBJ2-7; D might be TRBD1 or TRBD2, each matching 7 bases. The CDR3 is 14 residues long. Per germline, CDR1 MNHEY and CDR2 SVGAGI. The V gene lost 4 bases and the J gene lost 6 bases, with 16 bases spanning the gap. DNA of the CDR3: TGTGCCAGCAGTTCATTGACAGGGAGGGCCGAGCAGTACTTC. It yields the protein CASSSLTGRAEQYF.

The CDR3 DNA reads as TGTGCCAGTAGTCCTACATTGTGGACTAGCGGGAGGGCCTCAGATACGCAGTATTTT. It yields the protein CASSPTLWTSGRASDTQYF. The chain has TRBV19 and TRBJ2-3; 15 bases line up with TRBD2. Trimming took 5 bases from V and 4 from J; bases not matched to a gene: 13. The CDR3 extends over 19 amino acids. CDR1 is LNHDA, CDR2 SQIVND, per germline (reference sequence).

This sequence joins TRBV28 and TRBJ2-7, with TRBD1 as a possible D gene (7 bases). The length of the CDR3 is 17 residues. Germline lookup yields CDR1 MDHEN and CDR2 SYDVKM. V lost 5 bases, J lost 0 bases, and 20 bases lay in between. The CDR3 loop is CASSPGRTGGSSYEQYF. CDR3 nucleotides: TGTGCCAGCAGTCCCGGGCGGACAGGAGGGAGCTCCTACGAGCAGTACTTC.

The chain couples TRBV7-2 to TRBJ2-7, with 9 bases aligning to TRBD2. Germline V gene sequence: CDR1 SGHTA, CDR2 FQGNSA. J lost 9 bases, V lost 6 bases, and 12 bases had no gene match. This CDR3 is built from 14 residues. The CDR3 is CASSPRTSANGQYF. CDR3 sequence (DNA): TGTGCCAGCAGTCCTAGGACTAGCGCGAACGGGCAGTACTTC.

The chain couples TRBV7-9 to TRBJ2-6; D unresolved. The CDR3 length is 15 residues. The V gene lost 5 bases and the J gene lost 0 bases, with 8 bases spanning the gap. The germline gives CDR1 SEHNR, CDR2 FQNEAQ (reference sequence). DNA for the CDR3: TGTGCCAGCAGCATAGTACTCTCTGGGGCCAACGTCCTGACTTTC. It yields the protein CASSIVLSGANVLTF.